This TCR beta chain stems from a study of T cells in Graves' hyperthyroidism and ophthalmopathy (dated by TCRdb to the late 2010s). Some background on the complete study: Peripheral blood was collected at initial diagnosis, before any treatment. A discovery cohort of 95 to 100 patients, roughly 45 with Graves' ophthalmopathy and over 55 with stable Graves' hyperthyroidism, was used to find distinguishing TCR V-J signatures. Prospective prediction of ophthalmopathy was tested in an independent validation cohort of under 20 hyperthyroidism patients and 15 to 17 patients who later progressed to ophthalmopathy. The roughly 94 discovery patients were randomly split 7:3 into training and test sets. Thyroid tissue and blood T-cell repertoires from six or seven Graves' hyperthyroidism patients were also compared in the study. After blood sampling, hyperthyroidism patients were treated with methimazole at a starting dose of 30 mg daily, and ophthalmopathy patients were treated with high-dose intravenous methylprednisolone. According to the paper, TCR Vbeta CDR3 sequencing was carried out on more than 120 peripheral blood samples, which came from 40 to 45 ophthalmopathy, around 75 hyperthyroidism and approximately 17 progressor patients. The study at large found these results: Most expanded thyroid clonotypes (frequency above 0.001) were also found in blood, which suggests that blood repertoires may mirror thyroid immune responses. No statistical method was used to set the sample size in advance, and investigators knew the group allocation. In validation, progression to ophthalmopathy was predicted by the model with 70% to 71% sensitivity and 72.22% specificity, a median of around 5.9 months before onset. In cross-validation, a model built on a 13 V-J signature told ophthalmopathy apart from stable hyperthyroidism with approximately 90% sensitivity and roughly 81% specificity, and in testing the same model reached 80%/75%.

This clonotype was found many times. Its antigen is currently not known. No much larger clone is present one base from it, and per-base qualities are unavailable. The TCR beta CDR3 regions were amplified from RNA transcripts. The TCR CDR3 was subjected to a first round of RT-PCR using the HTBI primer set and the Qiagen OneStep RT-PCR kit. A second multiplex PCR round built the libraries, followed by size selection and purification. The libraries were sequenced on an Illumina HiSeq2000 using paired-end 100 bp reads. The published analysis was carried out like this. SOAPnuke was used to process the raw data, with reads discarded if the reads contained adapters or uncalled bases, had a mean Phred below 15, or lacked an exact constant-primer or identifier match. High-quality paired reads were merged using COPE v1.2.5, and each unique nucleotide sequence was defined as a clonotype. MiTCR v1.1 was used to align clonotypes to the IMGT TRBV, TRBD and TRBJ reference segments. Analysis was restricted to V-J combinations with a frequency above 0.0001, which covered over 98% of repertoires. The TCS score was defined as the ratio of F50 (clonal expansion) to E x V (chaos), calculated using BLOSUM62-based TCRdist between CDR3 peptides within each V-J. Welch's t-statistics and random forest reduced 450 to 600 V-J features to 13, which were used in a naive Bayes classifier (R e1071). TCRdb's own reprocessing of the public reads used fastp at Q25 and MiXCR and kept productive beta chains. Each entry is one CDR3 protein sequence, shown with its most common DNA and genes. The V and J calls here are based on TCRdb, not the publication. For this sample there are fewer than 550,000 distinct CDR3 sequences; 15% to 18% appear just once. The top ten constitute approximately 7.5% of the sample.

A patient counted as having stable Graves' hyperthyroidism if no progression to ophthalmopathy occurred over 18 months of follow-up. Hyperthyroidism patients were newly diagnosed, had a disease duration of under 2 months, and were aged 18 to 65 years. Exclusion was applied to patients with uncontrolled infections, other autoimmune diseases, pregnancy or lactation. Clinical symptoms, serum thyroxine and TRAb, thyroid ultrasound, and orbital computed tomography formed the basis for the diagnoses. PBMCs were isolated from about 9.1 ml of fresh peripheral blood by Ficoll-Paque density gradient centrifugation. Total RNA was extracted with Trizol reagent, and quality was checked on an Agilent 2100 Bioanalyzer. From the germline V gene (reference sequence), CDR1 is DFQATT and CDR2 is SNEGSKA. From its cysteine to its phenylalanine, the CDR3 spans 13 amino acids. The sequence is cut down to CDR3 DNA, 39 bases in frame from base 1. V gives up 3 bases and J gives up 0 bases, and the segment between their germline ends measures 6 bases.

The chain employs TRBV20-1 and TRBJ1-3; the D gene is not confidently resolved. The sample taken for sequencing was blood. The TCR comes from a woman aged 18-35 years with Graves' hyperthyroidism. The DNA sequence is given as TGCAGTGCTAGCGAACTCTCTGGAAACACCATATATTTT. This gives the protein CSASELSGNTIYF.